This TCR beta chain was found in a study of T cell repertoires and HLA-DP antigens. Here immunoSEQ multiplex PCR was the method, and the copy in TCRdb shows in-frame clones only, minus some. Of almost 90,000 clones in the sample, approximately 86% were seen once. Turning to this clone: Its antigen is not identified.

Per germline, CDR1 SGHVS and CDR2 FQNEAQ. The length of the CDR3 is 14 residues. The V end was cut by 1 base, the J end by 9 bases, with 13 bases between. The chain carries TRBV7-8 and TRBJ1-5; D remains unclear. The sequence was collected from a man aged 45-60 years in good health and CMV-seronegative. What was sequenced was CD4+ T cells from PBMCs. CDR3 protein: CASSLDFGVAPQHF. The CDR3 DNA is TGTGCCAGCAGCTTAGACTTTGGGGTTGCGCCCCAGCATTTT.